The following is a TCR beta chain sequence with its context. Its antigen target is currently unknown. Base quality data are lacking; no much larger clone is found one base away. The sequencer listed for this sample is Illumina NovaSeq 6000. TCRalpha and TCRbeta cDNA libraries were built by 5'RACE with constant-segment primers, adding sample barcodes and unique molecular identifiers. RNA was extracted from every sample with Trizol reagent. The libraries were amplified in two PCR steps, and the second step added a second sample barcode and Illumina TruSeq adapters. Libraries were sequenced on an Illumina NovaSeq with 2 x 150 bp paired-end reads. The paper's data handling went like this. The reads were demultiplexed and collapsed into UMI-guided consensus sequences using migec v1.2.7. Using mixcr v2.1.11, the UMI consensuses were aligned to TRA and TRB V and J templates and assembled into clonotypes. Expanded or contracted clonotypes were those called significant by both edgeR and NoisET, with noise models trained on biological replicates. For edgeR calls, the cutoffs were a false discovery rate-adjusted p below 0.01 and a log2 fold-change threshold of 1. As an exploratory analysis of dynamics, max-normalized trajectories of the 1000 most abundant clonotypes were examined with PCA combined with hierarchical clustering. The CD4 or CD8 phenotype of responding clones was assigned using the separately sequenced CD4+ and CD8+ repertoires. TCRdb reworked the public reads: Q25 trimming with fastp, MiXCR clone assembly, productive beta chains retained. Rows with a matching CDR3 protein are joined into one entry that keeps the most common DNA and genes. For this entry, the V and J calls and clone size follow TCRdb and not the study's own pipeline. The sample profile shows 200,000 to 250,000 distinct CDR3 sequences; around 25% of them were found once. The ten largest account for about an eighth of the sample.

PBMCs were isolated by Ficoll-Paque density gradient centrifugation. This sample is part of a study of T-cell memory formation after mild COVID-19 listed by TCRdb under 2021. Broadly, across the study: TCR sequence clusters from the two donors were found to be largely donor specific. In a couple of donors, T-cell clones that expanded and contracted after mild COVID-19 were tracked by sequencing TCRalpha and TCRbeta repertoires over time. The cohort was made up of two young adult volunteers, one female and one male, who were previously healthy. Broad study findings and their caveats: Balanced CD4/CD8 phenotypes were observed for clones contracting from day 15 to 85, whereas a bias towards CD4+ was observed for a second wave of clones expanding from day 15 to 37. Contracting CD4+ clones appeared mostly in the CM and EM memory subsets, whereas CD8+ clones were enriched in EMRA. The second-wave clones that peaked on day 37 were not confirmed to be SARS-CoV-2 specific. The study included only a couple of mild cases, and larger cohorts that include severe cases with pre-infection samples were judged to be necessary. The detection of some responding clones in pre-infection memory suggests that pre-existing cross-reactive memory T cells joined the SARS-CoV-2 response.

The CDR3 measures 13 amino acids from cysteine to phenylalanine. Only CDR3 DNA remains: 39 bases, in frame from the first base. V gives up 6 bases and J gives up 3 bases, and the segment between their germline ends measures 10 bases. This TCR derives from an adult woman who had mild COVID-19 (a few samples of this study predate the infection). The sample titles of this study are shuffled in the database, so cell type and time point are left out; the donor was told from shared clones. Rearrangement joined TRBV12-3 or TRBV12-4 to TRBJ2-3; the D gene lacks a confident call. The sequenced sample consisted of PBMCs or a T cell subset sorted from them (not recorded which). This receptor carries the CDR3 CASRPGVTDTQYF. The DNA sequence is given as TGTGCCAGCAGACCCGGAGTAACAGATACGCAGTATTTT.